Sequencing of this TCR beta chain was carried out in a study of cytomegalovirus exposure and HLA in healthy donors. Points from the study as a whole: A later analysis linked a missense variant in DCLRE1C to the trimming of TCR beta V and J genes. Because they were indistinguishable, some V segments, including TRBV6-2 and TRBV6-3, were excluded.

A word on this clone: The antigen remains unidentified.

It was with 60 Vbeta and 13 Jbeta primers that the PCR ran. Generated by immunoSEQ multiplex PCR, the TCRdb table keeps only in-frame clones and is missing some. The table lists tens of thousands of clones. Germline V gene data show CDR1 as LNHDA and CDR2 as SQIVND (reference sequence). This CDR3 region has 15 residues. Trimming took 5 bases from V and 4 from J; bases not matched to a gene: 10. The rearrangement joins TRBV19 to TRBJ2-5, with 7 bases fitting TRBD2. Sample: PBMCs. This receptor was taken from a young man in good health and CMV-seronegative. CDR3 DNA: TGTGCCAGTAGTGCGGGGGAGGTTGGGGGAGAGACCCAGTACTTC. It is translated as CASSAGEVGGETQYF. The full variable domain, completed using reference TRBV19 and TRBJ2-5, is DGGITQSPKYLFRKEGQNVTLSCEQNLNHDAMYWYRQDPGQGLRLIYYSQIVNDFQKGDIAEGYSVSREKKESFPLTVTSAQKNPTAFYLCASSAGEVGGETQYFGPGTRLLVL.